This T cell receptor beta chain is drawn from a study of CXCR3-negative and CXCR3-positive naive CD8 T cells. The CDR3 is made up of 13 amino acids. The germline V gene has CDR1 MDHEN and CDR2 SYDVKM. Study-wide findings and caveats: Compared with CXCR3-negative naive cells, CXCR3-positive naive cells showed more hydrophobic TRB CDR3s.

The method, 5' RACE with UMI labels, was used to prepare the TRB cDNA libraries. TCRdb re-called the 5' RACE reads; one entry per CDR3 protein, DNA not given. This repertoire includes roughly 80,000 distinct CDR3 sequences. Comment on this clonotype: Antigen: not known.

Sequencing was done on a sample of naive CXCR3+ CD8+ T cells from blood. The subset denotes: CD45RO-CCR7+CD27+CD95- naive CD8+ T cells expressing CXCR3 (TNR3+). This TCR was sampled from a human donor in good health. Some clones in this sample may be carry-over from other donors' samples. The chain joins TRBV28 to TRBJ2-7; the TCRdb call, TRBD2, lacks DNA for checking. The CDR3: CASSLVESGRQYF. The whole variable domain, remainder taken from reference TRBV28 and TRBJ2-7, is DVKVTQSSRYLVKRTGEKVFLECVQDMDHENMFWYRQDPGLGLRLIYFSYDVKMKEKGDIPEGYSVSREKKERFSLILESASTNQTSMYLCASSLVESGRQYFGPGTRLTVT.